The clone carrying this T cell receptor (beta chain) was seen more than once but under ten times. The data are from a study of naive and memory T cell subsets. An equimolar mix of two oligonucleotides served as the beta constant-region primer for TRBC1 and TRBC2. TCRdb analysed the UMI-ligation and nested PCR reads with MiXCR anew, one entry per CDR3 protein. The table records 130,000 to 150,000 distinct CDR3 sequences, 15% to 20% of them present only once. The CDR3 has 17 amino acids. The germline V gene has CDR1 MGHDK and CDR2 SYGVNS. V dropped 3 bases and J dropped 0 bases, with 16 bases sitting between them.

The sample consisted of naive CD4+ T cells from blood. The V gene is TRBV25-1, the J gene TRBJ2-3, with D perhaps matching TRBD1 (5 bases). This TCR was sampled from a human donor in good health. The CDR3: CASSDQATWGSTDTQYF. The CDR3 DNA reads as TGTGCCAGCAGTGATCAAGCGACTTGGGGCAGCACAGATACGCAGTATTTT.